Each of the 9 T cell receptor beta chains below was sequenced from the same sample in a study of blood T cells in healthy people across ages. Combining a sample-barcoded 5' primer with a J-beta primer mix, a second PCR ran for roughly 7 to 12 cycles. Each CDR3 protein is one row after TCRdb ran MiXCR on the 5' RACE reads. The sample lists more than 650,000 distinct CDR3 sequences; 22% were seen once. The sequencing sample was made of blood. The receptor set was obtained from a man aged 65 to 85 in good health.

This clonotype was seen more than once but under ten times. V gene TRBV5-1 combines with J gene TRBJ2-3; D perhaps matches TRBD1 (5 bases). The V end lost 4 bases, the J end lost 0 bases, and 12 bases lay between the germline ends. Germline V lookup: CDR1 SGHRS, CDR2 YFSETQ. The CDR3 has 15 residues. The CDR3 region has the DNA TGCGCCAGCAGCCCACAGACAGCTAGCACAGATACGCAGTATTTT. Its translation: CASSPQTASTDTQYF.

This clonotype was seen only a few times. The chain employs TRBV29-1 and TRBJ2-1, with D possibly matching TRBD2 (6 bases). Germline V gene lookup returns CDR1 SQVTM and CDR2 ANQGSEA. V was shortened by 6 bases and J by 3 bases, with 15 bases between the two germline ends. This CDR3 region has 14 residues. In DNA, the CDR3 is TGCAGCGTCGGACTACCTATTTACTACAATGAGCAGTTCTTC. Amino acids: CSVGLPIYYNEQFF.

This clonotype was seen a handful of times. The chain combines TRBV18 with TRBJ2-1; TRBD1 agrees at 10 bases. The germline V gene encodes CDR1 KGHSH and CDR2 LQKENI. This CDR3 has 16 residues. The junction had 9 bases not matched to a gene; V was cut back by 4 bases and J by 6 bases. The CDR3 region has the DNA TGTGCCAGCTCACTTGGCTGGGACAGGGGAAGCAATGAGCAGTTCTTC. Encoded protein: CASSLGWDRGSNEQFF.

A few counts support this clonotype. The chain carries TRBV27 and TRBJ2-1, with TRBD1 matching 8 bases. Germline CDR1 is MNHEY and CDR2 is SMNVEV (reference sequence). CDR3 size: 19 residues. V lost 1 base and J lost 1; bases outside the gene matches: 12. This CDR3 reads CASSLFGTGLMASYNEQFF. CDR3 nucleotides: TGTGCCAGCAGTTTATTCGGGACAGGACTGATGGCGTCCTACAATGAGCAGTTCTTC.

This chain connects TRBV7-2 to TRBJ1-2; the D gene is possibly TRBD1 (6 bases). The CDR3 extends over 15 amino acids. V was trimmed by 1 base and J by 4 bases, leaving 13 bases between them. Germline loops: CDR1 SGHTA, CDR2 FQGNSA. The CDR3 is CASSLGPGVGYGYTF. The CDR3 DNA is TGTGCCAGCAGCTTAGGGCCAGGGGTCGGCTATGGCTACACCTTC. Using reference TRBV7-2 and TRBJ1-2 for the parts outside the CDR3, the full variable domain is GAGVSQSPSNKVTEKGKDVELRCDPISGHTALYWYRQSLGQGLEFLIYFQGNSAPDKSGLPSDRFSAERTGGSVSTLTIQRTQQEDSAVYLCASSLGPGVGYGYTFGSGTRLTVV.

This chain uses TRBV19 with TRBJ1-1; perhaps TRBD1 as D (5 bases). The germline V gene has CDR1 LNHDA and CDR2 SQIVND (reference sequence). V lost 4 bases, J lost 0 bases, and 9 bases lay in between. CDR3 length: 14 amino acids. The CDR3 region is CASSKGQLNTEAFF. CDR3 in DNA: TGTGCCAGTAGTAAAGGACAACTGAACACTGAAGCTTTCTTT.

This chain joins TRBV20-1 and TRBJ1-2; D is perhaps TRBD1 (5 bases). Germline V gives CDR1 DFQATT, CDR2 SNEGSKA (reference sequence). The ends were cut back, 3 bases at V and 3 bases at J, with 17 bases in the middle. The CDR3 runs 15 residues. The CDR3 loop is CSASLLGRVDYGYTF. CDR3 in DNA: TGCAGTGCTAGTCTTCTGGGGCGCGTGGACTATGGCTACACCTTC.

This clonotype was counted a few times. The gene calls are TRBV28 and TRBJ2-3; D ambiguous. The CDR3 covers 17 residues. V was cut by 2 bases and J by 1 base, with 16 bases left in between. Germline V gene lookup returns CDR1 MDHEN and CDR2 SYDVKM. CDR3 amino acids: CASSLIGLGSGTDTQYF. For the CDR3, the DNA is TGTGCCAGCAGTTTAATCGGGCTGGGGTCGGGCACAGATACGCAGTATTTT.

This clonotype occurred a few times. The CDR3 bases are TGTGCCAGCAGTTTTTCCGGCAGGAGTAATGAAAAACTGTTTTTT. This sequence encodes CASSFSGRSNEKLFF. The gene calls are TRBV12-3 or TRBV12-4 and TRBJ1-4; no firm D call. The CDR3 is made up of 15 amino acids. V lost 3 bases and J 4 bases, leaving 12 bases between the germline ends.